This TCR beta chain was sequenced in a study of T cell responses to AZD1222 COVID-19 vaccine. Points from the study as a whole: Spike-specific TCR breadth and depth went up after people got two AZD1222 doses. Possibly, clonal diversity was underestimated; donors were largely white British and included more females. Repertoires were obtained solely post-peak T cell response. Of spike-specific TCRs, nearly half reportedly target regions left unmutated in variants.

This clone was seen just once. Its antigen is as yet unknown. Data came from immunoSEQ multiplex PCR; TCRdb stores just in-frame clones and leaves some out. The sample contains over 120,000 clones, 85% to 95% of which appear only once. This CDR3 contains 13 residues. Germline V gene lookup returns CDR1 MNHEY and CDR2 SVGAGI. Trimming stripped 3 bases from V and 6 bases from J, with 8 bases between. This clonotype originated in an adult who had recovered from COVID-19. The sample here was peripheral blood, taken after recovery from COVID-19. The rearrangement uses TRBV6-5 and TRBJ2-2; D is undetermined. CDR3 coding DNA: TGTGCCAGCAGTTATTTTGGGTCCGGGGAGCTGTTTTTT. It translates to CASSYFGSGELFF.